The 30 T cell receptor beta chains below were found in one sample sequenced in a study of blood T cell repertoires in COVID-19. Profiling relied on immunoSEQ multiplex PCR, and the TCRdb table lists in-frame clones only, not all of them. The sample has over 300,000 clones; 85% are singletons. The specimen was peripheral blood. The receptor source for this set is a human donor in a cohort sampled during active COVID-19.

This chain connects TRBV18 to TRBJ2-7; no clear D. V was shortened by 6 bases and J by 0 bases, with 15 bases between the two germline ends. CDR3 size: 15 residues. CDR1 and CDR2 (germline): KGHSH, LQKENI. The DNA of the CDR3 is TGTGCCAGCTCGCAGGATCACGGCAGCTCCTACGAGCAGTACTTC. It specifies CASSQDHGSSYEQYF.

The chain is built from TRBV12-2 and TRBJ1-2; TRBD1, the D gene given by the table, was not confirmed from the DNA. TRBV12-2 is a pseudogene segment. CDR3 length equals 15 residues. The CDR3 sequence is CASRLDRGMNYGYTF. The CDR3 region has the DNA TGTGCAAGTCGCTTGGACAGGGGTATGAACTATGGCTACACCTTC.

This clone appeared a single time. The chain carries TRBV30 and TRBJ2-7; possible D gene TRBD1, 6 bases. Germline V gives CDR1 GTSNPN, CDR2 SVGIG (reference sequence). Trimming took 3 bases from V and 0 from J, leaving 9 bases between them. The CDR3 consists of 13 residues. CDR3 bases: TGTGCCTGGAGCAGGGGCGACTCCTACGAGCAGTACTTC. It yields the protein CAWSRGDSYEQYF.

This sequence joins TRBV2 and TRBJ1-4, with 10 bases identical to TRBD1. There are 14 residues in the CDR3. Per germline, CDR1 SNHLY and CDR2 FYNNEI. The V gene end was trimmed by 6 bases and the J gene end by 5 bases; junction bases not matched to a gene: 3. The CDR3 here is CASRWTGGNEKLFF. CDR3 in DNA: TGTGCCAGCAGGTGGACAGGGGGGAATGAAAAACTGTTTTTT.

The rearrangement uses TRBV5-1 and TRBJ1-2; perhaps TRBD1 as D (5 bases). CDR1 SGHRS and CDR2 YFSETQ come from the germline V gene. V gave up 8 bases and J gave up 3 bases, with 17 bases separating them. The length of the CDR3 is 14 residues. CDR3 bases: TGCGCCAGGGGTGGACATCTTAAGGACTATGGCTACACCTTC. Amino acids: CARGGHLKDYGYTF.

The chain has TRBV27 and TRBJ1-2, with 8 bases lining up with TRBD1. CDR3 length equals 17 residues. Germline CDR1 MNHEY, CDR2 SMNVEV (reference sequence). V shed 2 bases and J 1 base; nucleotides not matched to a gene: 9. In DNA form, the CDR3 reads TGTGCCAGCAGTTTAACCGGGACAGGACACTTTAACTATGGCTACACCTTC. Translated, it gives CASSLTGTGHFNYGYTF.

The chain carries TRBV5-5 and TRBJ1-4, with D possibly being TRBD1 (5 bases). This CDR3 has 15 amino acids. Between the trimmed V and J ends, which lost 0 bases and 0 bases, there was a span of 6 bases. Germline V CDR1 and CDR2: SGHKS, YYEKEE (reference sequence). The CDR3 region has the DNA TGTGCCAGCAGCTTGGTACAGGCAACTAATGAAAAACTGTTTTTT. It codes for CASSLVQATNEKLFF.

The chain joins TRBV30 to TRBJ2-3; 7 bases fit TRBD1. CDR1 and CDR2 (germline): GTSNPN, SVGIG (reference sequence). This CDR3 is 16 amino acids long. Trimming cost V 0 bases and J 2 bases; bases outside gene matches: 8. The chain's CDR3 is CAWSVFNRGSTDTQYF. The CDR3, as DNA: TGTGCCTGGAGTGTATTCAACAGGGGTTCCACAGATACGCAGTATTTT.

The chain carries TRBV9 and TRBJ1-3; unclear D gene. Trimming took 0 bases from V and 0 from J, leaving 13 bases between them. CDR1 SGDLS and CDR2 YYNGEE come from the germline V gene. The CDR3 loop spans 17 amino acids. Here the CDR3 reads CASSVERAGSSGNTIYF. The CDR3 coding sequence is TGTGCCAGCAGCGTAGAGAGGGCGGGCAGCTCTGGAAACACCATATATTTT.

The chain recombines TRBV4-2 with TRBJ2-3, with 8 bases identical to TRBD2. The CDR3 contains 16 residues. The V and J ends lost 1 base and 5 bases, in that order; junction bases with no gene match: 8. Germline V lookup: CDR1 LGHNA, CDR2 YNFKEQ. The CDR3 nucleotides read TGTGCCAGCAGCCAAGTTACCCGGGGGGGCAGAGATACGCAGTATTTT. Translated, it gives CASSQVTRGGRDTQYF.

This clone was observed once. The junction and the germline gene differ at one end; a read error may be behind it. V gene TRBV6-4 combines with J gene TRBJ2-1, with D tentatively TRBD2 (6 bases). Looked up from germline, CDR1 is MRHNA and CDR2 is SNTAGT. The CDR3 runs 15 residues. The chain's CDR3 is CANSKRGDLYNEQFF. CDR3 sequence (DNA): TGTGCCAACAGTAAACGCGGGGACCTCTACAATGAGCAGTTCTTC.

The chain is built from TRBV7-9 and TRBJ2-5; 7 bases match TRBD1. TRBJ2-7 matches the DNA end more closely, so the J call is doubtful. This CDR3 is 16 amino acids long. Germline loops: CDR1 SEHNR, CDR2 FQNEAQ (reference sequence). CDR3 nucleotide sequence: TGTGCCAGCAGCTTAGTGGGACAGCATTTATCCTACGAGCAGTACTTC. Protein: CASSLVGQHLSYEQYF.

This clone was observed once. The chain combines TRBV10-1 with TRBJ1-1; D might be TRBD1 (5 bases). CDR1 is WNHNN, CDR2 SYGVQD, per germline (reference sequence). V lost 4 bases and J lost 4, with 13 bases in between. This CDR3 contains 14 residues. The CDR3 sequence: CASSASGGVTEAFF. The CDR3 bases are TGCGCCAGCAGTGCGTCGGGGGGGGTCACTGAAGCTTTCTTT.

The rearrangement links TRBV2 to TRBJ1-1; 8 positions agree with TRBD1. V shed 3 bases and J 3 bases; nucleotides not matched to a gene: 6. The CDR3 length is 15 residues. Germline CDR1 is SNHLY and CDR2 is FYNNEI. The CDR3 DNA follows: TGTGCCAGCAGTGATCGGCACAGGGGGGACACTGAAGCTTTCTTT. Translating gives CASSDRHRGDTEAFF.

J is TRBJ2-3 and V is TRBV6-5; D is perhaps TRBD1 (5 bases). Trimming stripped 6 bases from V and 2 bases from J, with 12 bases between. This CDR3 spans 14 amino acids. Germline values: CDR1 MNHEY, CDR2 SVGAGI. In DNA form, the CDR3 reads TGTGCCAGCAGCCCCGCGACAGCCACAGATACGCAGTATTTT. Amino acids: CASSPATATDTQYF.

J is TRBJ2-5 and V is TRBV5-1; D is ambiguous. Germline CDR1 reads SGHRS; CDR2 reads YFSETQ. This CDR3 has 11 residues. V was cut by 3 bases and J by 2 bases, with 2 bases left in between. CDR3 amino acids: CASSSQETQYF. CDR3 in DNA: TGCGCCAGCAGCTCGCAAGAGACCCAGTACTTC. The full variable domain, with the rest looked up from reference TRBV5-1 and TRBJ2-5, is KAGVTQTPRYLIKTRGQQVTLSCSPISGHRSVSWYQQTPGQGLQFLFEYFSETQRNKGNFPGRFSGRQFSNSRSEMNVSTLELGDSALYLCASSSQETQYFGPGTRLLVL.

The gene calls are TRBV12-3 or TRBV12-4 and TRBJ2-1; D call uncertain. The CDR3 extends over 11 amino acids. V lost 4 bases and J lost 7, with 5 bases in between. CDR3 protein: CASSWRNEQFF. CDR3 bases: TGTGCCAGCAGTTGGCGGAATGAGCAGTTCTTC.

This rearrangement joins TRBV5-1 to TRBJ2-5, with 10 positions matching TRBD1. The CDR3 extends over 16 amino acids. Germline CDR1 SGHRS, CDR2 YFSETQ. Unmatched junction bases numbered 7, after V lost 4 bases and J lost 1 base. The CDR3 nucleotides are TGCGCCAGCAGCCCGGGTGGGACAGGGGTCCAAGAGACCCAGTACTTC. Protein sequence: CASSPGGTGVQETQYF. The full variable domain, in which reference TRBV5-1 and TRBJ2-5 provide the parts outside the CDR3, is KAGVTQTPRYLIKTRGQQVTLSCSPISGHRSVSWYQQTPGQGLQFLFEYFSETQRNKGNFPGRFSGRQFSNSRSEMNVSTLELGDSALYLCASSPGGTGVQETQYFGPGTRLLVL.

The genes are TRBV20-1 and TRBJ2-7; D gene uncertain. This CDR3 is 11 amino acids long. Per germline, CDR1 DFQATT and CDR2 SNEGSKA (reference sequence). V shed 2 bases and J shed 7 bases, with 9 bases lying between them. In nucleotides, the CDR3 is TGCAGTGCTAGACCCCTCACTGAGCAGTACTTC. Translated, it gives CSARPLTEQYF.

The chain uses TRBV5-6 and TRBJ2-2; D is unresolved. This CDR3 contains 15 residues. CDR1 and CDR2 from the germline V gene are SGHDT and YYEEEE. V dropped 3 bases and J dropped 4 bases, with 13 bases sitting between them. In DNA form, the CDR3 reads TGTGCCAGCAGCTACGGTACCGCTTTCACCGGGGAGCTGTTTTTT. Encoded protein: CASSYGTAFTGELFF.

This rearrangement joins TRBV5-1 to TRBJ2-2; 7 bases match TRBD1. This CDR3 contains 15 residues. Germline CDR1 and CDR2: SGHRS and YFSETQ. V dropped 4 bases and J dropped 0; count of bases not matched to a gene: 3. Here the CDR3 reads CASSLGQTNTGELFF. The CDR3 nucleotides read TGCGCCAGCAGCCTGGGACAGACGAACACCGGGGAGCTGTTTTTT.

This rearrangement joins TRBV10-1 to TRBJ1-1, with a tentative D call TRBD1 (6 bases). The germline V gene has CDR1 WNHNN and CDR2 SYGVQD (reference sequence). V lost 5 bases and J 0 bases, leaving 7 bases between the germline ends. The CDR3 is made up of 13 amino acids. The DNA for the CDR3 is TGCGCCAGCAGTCAGGGGCTGAACACTGAAGCTTTCTTT. This gives the protein CASSQGLNTEAFF.

V usage is TRBV12-3 or TRBV12-4 and J usage is TRBJ1-2; 7 bases are a match to TRBD1. The CDR3 runs 13 residues. V lost 8 bases and J lost 4; bases outside the gene matches: 7. The CDR3 coding sequence is TGTGCCAGCGGGACAGACACGGCCTATGGCTACACCTTC. Translated, it gives CASGTDTAYGYTF.

The gene calls are TRBV5-6 and TRBJ2-6; 11 nucleotides match TRBD1. Germline V lookup: CDR1 SGHDT, CDR2 YYEEEE. This CDR3 has 18 amino acids. V lost 0 bases and J lost 1; bases outside the gene matches: 3. CDR3 in DNA: TGTGCCAGCAGCTTGGCCGGACAGGGGGCATCTGGGGCCAACGTCCTGACTTTC. It translates to CASSLAGQGASGANVLTF.

This clone is a singleton in its sample. This rearrangement joins TRBV3-1 (or the pseudogene TRBV3-2) to TRBJ1-1; D may be TRBD1 (5 bases). The V gene lost 0 bases and the J gene lost 3 bases, with 11 bases spanning the gap. This CDR3 has 15 amino acids. Germline loops: CDR1 LGHDT, CDR2 YNNKEL (reference sequence). CDR3 sequence reads: CASSQDPRADTEAFF. The CDR3 DNA follows: TGTGCCAGCAGCCAAGACCCCAGGGCGGACACTGAAGCTTTCTTT.

CDR3 bases: TGTGCCAGCAGTTTATCAGGGCTGGGGCTCGGGTTCTTC. Residues: CASSLSGLGLGFF. This sequence joins TRBV27 and TRBJ2-1, with D possibly being TRBD1 (5 bases). Germline CDR1 MNHEY, CDR2 SMNVEV (reference sequence). This CDR3 is 13 amino acids long. V lost 0 bases and J 15 bases, leaving 15 bases between the germline ends.

The rearrangement links TRBV19 to TRBJ2-7; weak D call: TRBD2 (6 bases). The CDR3 covers 13 residues. Trimming removed 3 bases from V and 2 bases from J, with 8 bases in between. From germline, CDR1 is LNHDA and CDR2 SQIVND (reference sequence). The CDR3 sequence is CASSMTGAYEQYF. The DNA for the CDR3 is TGTGCCAGTAGTATGACGGGAGCCTACGAGCAGTACTTC.

This chain uses TRBV25-1 with TRBJ1-1, with D possibly TRBD1 on 5 matching bases. V shed 5 bases and J shed 2 bases, with 15 bases lying between them. CDR1 is MGHDK and CDR2 is SYGVNS in the germline V gene. The CDR3 has 15 residues. Here the CDR3 reads CASSQEGAANTEAFF. The CDR3, as DNA: TGTGCCAGCAGTCAGGAAGGGGCAGCAAACACTGAAGCTTTCTTT. Full variable domain (outside the CDR3, taken from reference TRBV25-1 and TRBJ1-1): EADIYQTPRYLVIGTGKKITLECSQTMGHDKMYWYQQDPGMELHLIHYSYGVNSTEKGDLSSESTVSRIRTEHFPLTLESARPSHTSQYLCASSQEGAANTEAFFGQGTRLTVV.

This chain connects TRBV10-2 to TRBJ2-5; D is possibly TRBD1 (6 bases). This CDR3 contains 13 residues. CDR1 WSHSY and CDR2 SAAADI come from the germline V gene. V was shortened by 4 bases and J by 1 base, with 7 bases between the two germline ends. The CDR3, as DNA: TGCGCCAGCAGTGGGGGGCCCCAAGAGACCCAGTACTTC. Translating gives CASSGGPQETQYF.

The chain is built from TRBV12-3 or TRBV12-4 and TRBJ1-3; D not resolved. V lost 5 bases to trimming and J lost 5 bases, with 4 bases between them. The CDR3 length is 11 residues. The CDR3: CASSNRNTIYF. The CDR3 bases are TGTGCCAGCAGTAATAGAAACACCATATATTTT.